The T cell receptor (beta chain) described here comes from a study of blood T cell repertoires in COVID-19. Trimming cost V 3 bases and J 2 bases; bases outside gene matches: 12. Germline-derived CDR1 and CDR2 are SQVTM and ANQGSEA. The CDR3 runs 16 residues. Sequencing was performed with immunoSEQ multiplex PCR; in TCRdb, only in-frame clones are kept and a portion is missing. The sample lists some 450,000 clones, approximately 88% seen once, with around 13% in the top ten. The sample was peripheral blood. The receptor's source is a woman in her forties or fifties with COVID-19, enrolled during active disease. The rearrangement uses TRBV29-1 and TRBJ1-1; 7 nucleotides align to TRBD1. CDR3 in DNA: TGCAGCGTTGAGGGTGTCAGGGGGACGGTAAACACTGAAGCTTTCTTT. Protein sequence: CSVEGVRGTVNTEAFF. Drawing the rest from reference TRBV29-1 and TRBJ1-1, the complete variable domain is SAVISQKPSRDICQRGTSLTIQCQVDSQVTMMFWYRQQPGQSLTLIATANQGSEATYESGFVIDKFPISRPNLTFSTLTVSNMSPEDSSIYLCSVEGVRGTVNTEAFFGQGTRLTVV.